The next 29 T cell receptor beta chains were all read from a single sample in a study of tumor-infiltrating lymphocytes in primary liver carcinoma. Total RNA and DNA came together from roughly 20-30 mg of bulk tissue without cell sorting. A primer in the constant region served to generate TCR beta cDNA from approximately 450 ng of total RNA. Libraries of TCR beta came from three nested multiplex PCR rounds with slightly modified ARM-PCR. Investigators reported that the first two PCR rounds, at about 11 cycles each, used TRBV1-TRBV30 forward primers with a C-beta reverse primer. Each CDR3 protein gets one entry after TCRdb re-called the multiplex PCR reads with MiXCR. This table has roughly 50,000 distinct CDR3 sequences, over 65% appearing once. The sequenced sample was liver tumor tissue from sampling region 2. Specified subset: tumor region T2, inferior pole. These TCRs come from a man aged 40-50 years with primary liver carcinoma and hepatitis B virus infection.

Turning to this clonotype: The junction does not match germline at one end; this may be a read error. V and J are TRBV4-1 and TRBJ2-7; 8 bases fit TRBD1. The CDR3 contains 15 residues. The germline V gene has CDR1 MGHRA and CDR2 YSYEKL. This chain's CDR3 is CSSSQGQDPRCEQYF. Here the CDR3 DNA reads TGCTCCAGCAGCCAGGGACAGGATCCCCGTTGCGAGCAGTACTTC.

This clonotype was counted a few times. The J gene is TRBJ2-1, the V gene TRBV20-1, with TRBD1 as a possible D gene (6 bases). V lost 6 bases and J 0 bases, leaving 15 bases between the germline ends. The V gene's germline CDR1 is DFQATT and CDR2 SNEGSKA (reference sequence). The CDR3 has 15 amino acids. CDR3 in amino acids: CSAAGTILSYNEQFF. CDR3 DNA sequence: TGCAGTGCGGCTGGGACAATCCTCTCCTACAATGAGCAGTTCTTC.

A few counts support this clonotype. It may be a read error: a sequence one base away is much more abundant. The chain carries TRBV5-1 and TRBJ2-3, with D unclear. The germline CDR1 and CDR2 sequences are SGHRS and YFSETQ. The CDR3 runs 13 residues. The CDR3 DNA sequence: TGCGCCAGCAGCTTCTCTACCACAGATACGCGGTATTTT. It specifies CASSFSTTDTRYF.

Of note for this clonotype: It may be a read error: a sequence one base away is much more abundant. The gene calls are TRBV19 and TRBJ2-1, with D maybe TRBD1 (6 bases). CDR3 length equals 12 residues. Germline loops: CDR1 LNHDA, CDR2 SQIVND (reference sequence). CDR3 DNA sequence: TGTGCCAGTAATCAGGGGACCAATGAGCATTTCTTC. Translating gives CASNQGTNEHFF.

Turning to this clonotype: A much bigger clone sits one base away, suggesting this may be a read error. The V gene is TRBV29-1, the J gene TRBJ2-2; D is perhaps TRBD2 (6 bases). The CDR3 spans 14 residues. In germline, CDR1 is SQVTM, CDR2 ANQGSEA. V was cut by 5 bases and J by 3 bases, with 13 bases left in between. The CDR3 nucleotides are TGCAGCGTTCTTCGGGGGAGTGACACCGGGGAGCTGTTTTTT. It specifies CSVLRGSDTGELFF.

This clonotype was counted a few times. Possible read error: a much larger clone is one base away. As the CDR3 is not closed by the conserved phenylalanine or tryptophan, this likely results from a read error. V usage is TRBV28 and J usage is TRBJ1-5, with a possible D match to TRBD1 (5 bases). The germline V gene encodes CDR1 MDHEN and CDR2 SYDVKM. The V gene lost 6 bases and the J gene lost 6 bases, with 15 bases spanning the gap. The CDR3 length is 14 residues. CDR3 DNA sequence: TGTGCCAGCAGCCGCGGGGACCTGGGTCAGCCCCAGCATTCT. Translating it yields CASSRGDLGQPQHS.

The sample holds a few counts of this clonotype. One end of the junction varies from germline; a read error may be responsible. CDR3 sequence reads: CSAEADGAHYGYTF. CDR3 DNA sequence: TGCAGCGCTGAAGCAGACGGAGCGCACTATGGTTACACCTTC. V is TRBV29-1 and J is TRBJ1-2; no clear D gene. The CDR3 contains 14 residues. Looked up from germline, CDR1 is SQVTM and CDR2 is ANQGSEA. The full variable domain, rest sourced from reference TRBV29-1 and TRBJ1-2, is SAVISQKPSRDICQRGTSLTIQCQVDSQVTMMFWYRQQPGQSLTLIATANQGSEATYESGFVIDKFPISRPNLTFSTLTVSNMSPEDSSIYLCSAEADGAHYGYTFGSGTRLTVV.

With respect to this clonotype: One end of the junction is discordant with germline, which a read error may explain. The V call is TRBV29-1, the J call TRBJ2-1; D not certain. This CDR3 has 15 residues. Germline-derived CDR1 and CDR2 are SQVTM and ANQGSEA. This CDR3 is CSVEDSRRLSLEQFF. The CDR3 coding sequence is TGCAGCGTTGAAGATTCCAGGCGTTTAAGCTTGGAGCAATTCTTC.

The CDR3 bases are TGTGCCAGTGCGGGGGGAGCTAGCACAGATACGCAGTATTTT. This sequence encodes CASAGGASTDTQYF. The chain carries TRBV11-1 and TRBJ2-3; 8 bases match TRBD2. The CDR3 runs to 14 residues. Germline V gene lookup returns CDR1 SGHAT and CDR2 FQDESV (reference sequence). With 9 bases clipped from V and 0 bases from J, the junction kept 5 bases outside the gene matches. Filled out from reference TRBV11-1 and TRBJ2-3, the complete variable domain reads EAEVAQSPRYKITEKSQAVAFWCDPISGHATLYWYRQILGQGPELLVQFQDESVVDDSQLPKDRFSAERLKGVDSTLKIQPAELGDSAMYLCASAGGASTDTQYFGPGTRLTVL.

Concerning this clonotype: This likely comes from a read error, as the CDR3 has no conserved phenylalanine or tryptophan at its end. It is unclear where the CDR3 begins or ends on the DNA, so no DNA is shown, and the CDR3 is as TCRdb lists it. The chain employs TRBV12-3 or TRBV12-4 and TRBJ1-4. The CDR3 extends over 14 residues, inclusive of both ends. The CDR3 loop is CASSLQEFSEKLFL.

This clonotype was detected only once. Possible read error: a much larger clone is one base away. V usage is TRBV6-1 and J usage is TRBJ2-7, with a tentative D call TRBD1 (5 bases). The CDR3 runs to 15 residues. The germline V gene has CDR1 MNHNS and CDR2 SASEGT. V gave up 3 bases and J gave up 3 bases, with 15 bases separating them. CDR3 in amino acids: CASSEAETADYEQYF. The CDR3 DNA reads TGTGCCAGCAGTGAGGCGGAGACAGCCGACTACGAGCAGTACTTC.

A remark on this clonotype: Given a much more abundant clone one base away, this may be a read error. In this CDR3 the conserved last residue, phenylalanine or tryptophan, is missing, so a read error is likely. V is TRBV7-9 and J is TRBJ1-1, with TRBD1 as a possible D gene (5 bases). With 3 bases removed from V and 11 bases from J, the gap between germline ends came to 13 bases. This CDR3 is 12 amino acids long. Looked up from germline, CDR1 is SEHNR and CDR2 is FQNEAQ (reference sequence). The CDR3 protein is CASSFAGQRAFY. The CDR3 nucleotides read TGTGCCAGCAGCTTTGCGGGGCAGCGGGCTTTCTAT.

In regard to this clonotype: Given a much more abundant clone one base away, this may be a read error. The CDR3 DNA reads as TGTGCCATGAGCGGGAGCCCCTCCTACAATGAGCAGCTCTTC. It codes for CAMSGSPSYNEQLF. J is TRBJ2-1 and V is TRBV10-3; 8 nucleotides line up with TRBD2. Germline V gene sequence: CDR1 ENHRY, CDR2 SYGVKD. The CDR3 covers 14 residues.

Note on this clonotype: The junction shows a germline mismatch at one end, possibly a read error. This chain links TRBV29-1 with TRBJ2-1, with D possibly TRBD2 on 5 matching bases. From germline, CDR1 is SQVTM and CDR2 ANQGSEA. This CDR3 contains 14 residues. The CDR3 is CSVLKVRGPNEQFF. The CDR3 DNA sequence: TGTAGCGTCCTCAAAGTGAGAGGGCCAAATGAGCAGTTCTTC.

This clonotype appeared many times. The chain carries TRBV4-1 and TRBJ2-2; 10 nucleotides agree with TRBD1. Germline-derived CDR1 and CDR2 are MGHRA and YSYEKL. The CDR3 loop spans 15 amino acids. After removal of 4 bases from V and 4 bases from J, the junction contained 3 bases not matched to a gene. CDR3 nucleotide sequence: TGCGCCAGCAGCCGGGGACAGGGGAGCACCGGGGAGCTGTTTTTT. This encodes CASSRGQGSTGELFF.

With respect to this clonotype: One end of the junction varies from germline; a read error may be responsible. The rearrangement links TRBV6-5 to TRBJ2-6; 8 bases are a match to TRBD1. Germline loops: CDR1 MNHEY, CDR2 SVGAGI. The CDR3 is 18 residues long. In nucleotides, the CDR3 is TGTGCCAGTAGTCTTTGGACAGGGATGAAAGTTGGGGCCAACCTCCTGACTTTC. Protein product: CASSLWTGMKVGANLLTF.

The CDR3 coding sequence is TGTGTCTGCAGTTACTCGTCTAGCGGCAATGAGCAGTTCTTC. Translation gives CVCSYSSSGNEQFF. V usage is TRBV6-5 and J usage is TRBJ2-1, with TRBD2 matching 7 bases. CDR1 MNHEY and CDR2 SVGAGI come from the germline V gene. This CDR3 comprises 14 residues.

This clonotype was seen only once. The chain uses TRBV11-2 and TRBJ2-7; the match to TRBD2 covers 8 bases. The V segment lost 2 bases and the J segment 4 bases; nucleotides outside the gene matches: 16. Germline loops: CDR1 SGHAT, CDR2 FQNNGV. The CDR3 has 18 amino acids. This CDR3 reads CASSLFVGLPGGEYEQYF. For the CDR3, the DNA is TGTGCCAGCAGCTTATTCGTTGGACTACCGGGAGGGGAGTACGAGCAGTACTTC.

About this clonotype itself: This may stem from a read error, because a much larger clone lies one nucleotide away. The gene calls are TRBV28 and TRBJ2-7; 7 bases are shared with TRBD1. This CDR3 spans 15 amino acids. Germline V gene lookup returns CDR1 MDHEN and CDR2 SYDVKM. The CDR3 sequence: CACSIRGPLSYEQYF. CDR3 sequence (DNA): TGTGCCTGCAGTATAAGGGGGCCCCTGTCCTACGAGCAGTACTTC.

The CDR3 DNA sequence: TGCAGTGCGGGCGGGAGGGCAAGGAATGAGCAGTTCTTC. Translation gives CSAGGRARNEQFF. This chain joins TRBV20-1 and TRBJ2-1; 9 bases are shared with TRBD2. Looked up from germline, CDR1 is DFQATT and CDR2 is SNEGSKA (reference sequence). The V and J ends lost 6 bases and 7 bases, in that order; junction bases with no gene match: 7. The CDR3 length is 13 residues.

Worth noting for this clonotype: One junction end disagrees with the germline gene, perhaps due to a read error. This sequence joins TRBV29-1 and TRBJ2-7; TRBD1 agrees at 8 bases. The CDR3 consists of 16 residues. The germline V gene has CDR1 SQVTM and CDR2 ANQGSEA. CDR3 in DNA: TGCATCGTTGAAGTACATCAGACAGGGGTGTCCTACGAGCAATACTTC. It is translated as CIVEVHQTGVSYEQYF.

J is TRBJ2-1 and V is TRBV28; 10 bases are a match to TRBD2. V was clipped by 11 bases and J by 8 bases; unmatched bases: 24. This CDR3 comprises 18 residues. Germline CDR1 reads MDHEN; CDR2 reads SYDVKM. DNA for the CDR3: TGTGCCTCCTCAAAGCCCCTAGCGGGAGACGGGGGTGACGATGAGCAGTTCTTC. This gives the protein CASSKPLAGDGGDDEQFF.

Notes on this clonotype: At one of its ends the junction is not consistent with the germline gene, which may arise from a read error. The genes are TRBV11-2 and TRBJ2-5; no definite D call. The CDR3 runs 17 residues. Germline values: CDR1 SGHAT, CDR2 FQNNGV. For the CDR3, the DNA is TGTGCCAGCAGTTTAGTCAGTGTGGGCAGTCGGCAAGAGACCCAATACTTC. The encoded protein is CASSLVSVGSRQETQYF.

Notes on this clonotype: Since the CDR3 does not end with the conserved phenylalanine or tryptophan, this likely comes from a read error. This rearrangement joins TRBV6-5 to TRBJ2-2, with D unclear. The CDR3 length is 17 residues. Germline V gene data show CDR1 as MNHEY and CDR2 as SVGAGI. CDR3 loop: CACSLRPPGVNTGELFI. The CDR3 region has the DNA TGTGCCTGCAGTCTTCGCCCACCTGGAGTGAACACCGGGGAGCTGTTTATT.

A word on this clonotype: Possible read error: a much larger clone is one base away. V is TRBV28 and J is TRBJ2-3; 7 nucleotides align to TRBD2. Germline V gene lookup returns CDR1 MDHEN and CDR2 SYDVKM. The CDR3 length is 16 residues. J lost 0 bases, V lost 5 bases, and 8 bases had no gene match. The CDR3 region is CASSPLGGDSTDTQYF. The CDR3 coding sequence is TGTGCCAGCAGTCCTCTGGGGGGGGATAGCACAGATACGCAGTATTTT.

Comment on this clonotype: Germline is not matched at one junction end, which may reflect a read error. The V and J genes are TRBV12-5 and TRBJ2-1; 10 nucleotides match TRBD2. Germline CDR1 LGHNT, CDR2 FRNRAP. This CDR3 is built from 19 residues. CDR3 bases: TGTGCTAGTGATTTGGTACTAGGGACTAGCGCCGTCTACTACAATGAGCAGTTCTTC. Its protein is CASDLVLGTSAVYYNEQFF.

J is TRBJ1-5 and V is TRBV20-1, with unresolved D. This CDR3 spans 12 amino acids. The germline V gene encodes CDR1 DFQATT and CDR2 SNEGSKA (reference sequence). The ends were cut back, 5 bases at V and 11 bases at J, with 16 bases in the middle. CDR3 in DNA: TGCAGTGCTTCTGACATCAGCAAGACCCAGCATTTT. Protein: CSASDISKTQHF.

For this clonotype: The junction and the germline gene differ at one end; a read error may be behind it. J is TRBJ2-7 and V is TRBV5-1; TRBD1 might be the D (5 bases). In germline, CDR1 is SGHRS, CDR2 YFSETQ. The CDR3 loop spans 15 amino acids. The CDR3 region is CANTQSPTASYDQYF. The CDR3 DNA sequence: TGCGCCAACACCCAATCACCGACAGCCTCCTACGACCAGTACTTC.

About this clonotype itself: A much larger clone differs from this one at a single base, so this may be a read error. Since the CDR3 does not end with the conserved phenylalanine or tryptophan, this likely comes from a read error. The V call is TRBV5-5, the J call TRBJ2-1, with 8 bases lining up with TRBD1. From germline, CDR1 is SGHKS and CDR2 YYEKEE (reference sequence). The V segment lost 4 bases and the J segment 6 bases; nucleotides outside the gene matches: 12. The CDR3 covers 16 residues. This chain's CDR3 is CASSLPRDRLSNEQFY. CDR3 DNA: TGTGCCAGCAGCCTGCCCCGGGACAGGCTCAGCAATGAGCAGTTCTAC.